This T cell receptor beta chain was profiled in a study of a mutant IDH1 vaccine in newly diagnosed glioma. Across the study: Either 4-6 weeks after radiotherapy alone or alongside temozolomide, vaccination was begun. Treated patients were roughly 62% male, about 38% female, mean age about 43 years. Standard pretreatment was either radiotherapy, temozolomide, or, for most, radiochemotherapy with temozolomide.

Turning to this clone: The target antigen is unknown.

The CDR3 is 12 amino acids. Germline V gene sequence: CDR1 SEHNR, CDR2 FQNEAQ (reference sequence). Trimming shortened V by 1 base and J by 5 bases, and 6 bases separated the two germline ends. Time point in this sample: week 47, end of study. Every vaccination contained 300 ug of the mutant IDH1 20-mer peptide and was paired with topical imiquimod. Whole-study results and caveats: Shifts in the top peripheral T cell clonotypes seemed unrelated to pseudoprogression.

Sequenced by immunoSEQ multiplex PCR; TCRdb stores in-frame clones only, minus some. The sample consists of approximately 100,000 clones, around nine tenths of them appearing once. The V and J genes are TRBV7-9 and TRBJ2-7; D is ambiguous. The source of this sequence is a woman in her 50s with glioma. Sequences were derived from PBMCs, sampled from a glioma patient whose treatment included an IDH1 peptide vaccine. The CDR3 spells CASSLELDEQYF. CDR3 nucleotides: TGTGCCAGCAGCTTAGAGCTCGACGAGCAGTACTTC.